The source of this T cell receptor beta chain is a study of blood T cell repertoires in COVID-19. Sequencing was performed with immunoSEQ multiplex PCR; in TCRdb, only in-frame clones are kept and a portion is missing. Found here are about 200,000 clones, under 90% of them singletons; the top ten hold 3.5% to 5%. The CDR3 runs to 16 residues. The germline CDR1 and CDR2 sequences are SGHVS and FNYEAQ. V lost 5 bases, J lost 1 base, and 17 bases lay in between. This receptor was taken from a man aged 50-60 years with acute or convalescent COVID-19. The sequenced material came from peripheral blood. This chain uses TRBV7-6 with TRBJ1-1; possibly TRBD1 for D (5 bases). CDR3 bases: TGTGCCAGCAGCCCAGGGTGGGTAAGCAAGAACACTGAAGCTTTCTTT. Translating gives CASSPGWVSKNTEAFF.